These 18 T cell receptor beta chains share one sample of origin, sequenced in a study of T-cell memory formation after mild COVID-19. TCRdb passed the 5' RACE reads through MiXCR, listing each CDR3 protein once. The top ten clones hold approximately 4% of a sample with around 200,000 distinct CDR3 sequences, around 18% of them seen once. Sequenced input: PBMCs or a T cell subset sorted from them (not recorded which). These receptors originate from a man in his late teens or twenties who had mild COVID-19 (a few samples of this study predate the infection). Cell type and time point are not known.

This chain links TRBV10-3 with TRBJ1-1; the match to TRBD1 covers 11 bases. Germline CDR1 ENHRY, CDR2 SYGVKD. The CDR3 extends over 15 amino acids. The J segment lost 6 bases and the V segment lost 4 bases, leaving 7 bases of the junction unmatched. CDR3 residues: CAISGPGQGGSEAFF. The CDR3, as DNA: TGTGCCATCAGTGGCCCGGGACAGGGGGGATCTGAAGCTTTCTTT.

This clonotype showed up just a few times. The V call is TRBV4-3, the J call TRBJ2-2, with D perhaps TRBD1 or TRBD2 (5 bases each). Germline CDR1 and CDR2: LGHNA and YSLEER. The CDR3 has 14 residues. V was cut by 3 bases and J by 8 bases, with 13 bases left in between. The CDR3 DNA sequence: TGCGCCAGCAGCCAGGGGGATCGCGGTGGGGAGCTGTTTTTT. Translated: CASSQGDRGGELFF.

This clonotype showed up just a few times. This sequence joins TRBV2 and TRBJ1-1; D ambiguous. The CDR3 covers 12 residues. Germline V gene data show CDR1 as SNHLY and CDR2 as FYNNEI. Trimming stripped 3 bases from V and 2 bases from J, with 4 bases between. CDR3 loop: CASSDPNTEAFF. As DNA, the CDR3 is TGTGCCAGCAGTGACCCCAACACTGAAGCTTTCTTT.

The V call is TRBV5-6, the J call TRBJ2-7; D possibly corresponds to TRBD2 (6 bases). The CDR3 length is 14 residues. Germline CDR1 SGHDT, CDR2 YYEEEE. Trimming left V 0 bases short and J 2 bases short, with 9 bases between. The DNA of the CDR3 is TGTGCCAGCAGCTTGGGGCGGGGTCCCTACGAGCAGTACGTC. Translation: CASSLGRGPYEQYV.

This clonotype has a handful of counts. The V and J genes are TRBV20-1 and TRBJ2-5; no definite D call. Germline values: CDR1 DFQATT, CDR2 SNEGSKA (reference sequence). The CDR3 runs 12 residues. The germline V and J ends were trimmed by 5 bases and 5 bases, with 12 bases remaining between them. The CDR3 DNA follows: TGCAGTGCTCAACCCCACGGGGAGACCCAGTACTTC. This sequence encodes CSAQPHGETQYF.

There are a few counts of this clonotype. V and J are TRBV3-1 and TRBJ2-3, with D uncertain. The ends were cut back, 0 bases at V and 6 bases at J, with 4 bases in the middle. The CDR3 runs 12 residues. Germline CDR1 reads LGHDT; CDR2 reads YNNKEL (reference sequence). This chain's CDR3 is CASSQDRDTQYF. The CDR3 nucleotides read TGTGCCAGCAGCCAAGATAGGGATACGCAGTATTTT.

This clonotype was counted between two and nine times. The rearrangement joins TRBV7-2 to TRBJ1-4, with no clear D. The length of the CDR3 is 11 residues. Per the germline V gene, CDR1 is SGHTA and CDR2 is FQGNSA. Deletions cut 5 bases from V and 14 bases from J, with 12 bases between. The CDR3 loop is CASSLDGPLFF. CDR3 DNA: TGTGCCAGCAGCCTCGATGGGCCCCTGTTTTTT. The whole variable domain, filled in from reference TRBV7-2 and TRBJ1-4, reads GAGVSQSPSNKVTEKGKDVELRCDPISGHTALYWYRQSLGQGLEFLIYFQGNSAPDKSGLPSDRFSAERTGGSVSTLTIQRTQQEDSAVYLCASSLDGPLFFGSGTQLSVL.

This clonotype occurred a few times. The chain employs TRBV5-1 and TRBJ2-7, with a possible D match to TRBD1 (5 bases). The germline V gene encodes CDR1 SGHRS and CDR2 YFSETQ. V was cut by 7 bases and J by 0 bases, with 17 bases left in between. The CDR3 extends over 15 amino acids. Written as DNA, the CDR3 is TGCGCCAGCGCCGGTGGCAGGGTGAGCTCCTACGAGCAGTACTTC. It encodes CASAGGRVSSYEQYF.

This clonotype was counted between two and nine times. The chain is built from TRBV9 and TRBJ1-6; 10 bases fit TRBD1. The CDR3 is made up of 16 amino acids. Germline V CDR1 and CDR2: SGDLS, YYNGEE. Trimming at V came to 0 bases and at J to 6 bases, leaving 3 bases not matched to a gene. Here the CDR3 DNA reads TGTGCCAGCAGCGTAGCAGGACAGGGGGTTAATTCACCCCTCCACTTT. Translating it yields CASSVAGQGVNSPLHF.

In this sample, this clonotype turned up a few times. V gene TRBV5-1 combines with J gene TRBJ2-1; 7 positions agree with TRBD1. The germline CDR1 and CDR2 sequences are SGHRS and YFSETQ. The CDR3 runs 13 residues. With V trimmed by 5 bases and J by 6 bases, 5 bases remained unmatched. This chain's CDR3 is CASRTTGVNEQFF. The DNA of the CDR3 is TGCGCCAGCAGGACTACAGGGGTCAATGAGCAGTTCTTC.

V is TRBV7-9 and J is TRBJ2-7; D not resolved. CDR3 length equals 14 residues. Germline CDR1 reads SEHNR; CDR2 reads FQNEAQ (reference sequence). Between the trimmed V and J ends, which lost 6 bases and 2 bases, there was a span of 14 bases. CDR3 sequence (DNA): TGTGCCAGCAGTTATGACCCGACCCCCTACGAGCAGTACGTC. It codes for CASSYDPTPYEQYV.

The J gene is TRBJ1-2, the V gene TRBV28; TRBD1 agrees at 7 bases. The CDR3 is 17 residues long. The trim removed 6 bases at V and 1 base at J, leaving 14 bases unmatched. Germline values: CDR1 MDHEN, CDR2 SYDVKM. The CDR3 sequence: CASSWTGQVILNYGYTF. The CDR3 DNA reads TGTGCCAGCAGCTGGACCGGACAGGTTATCCTTAACTATGGCTACACCTTC.

This clonotype was found a few times. V gene TRBV5-1 combines with J gene TRBJ2-7; TRBD1 might be the D (5 bases). V shed 0 bases and J shed 7 bases, with 14 bases lying between them. The CDR3 length is 14 residues. The germline V gene has CDR1 SGHRS and CDR2 YFSETQ. CDR3 DNA: TGCGCCAGCAGCTTGGGACAGACCTTTTCGGAGCAGTACGTC. This sequence encodes CASSLGQTFSEQYV.

This clonotype has only a few counts. Compared with germline, one end of the junction differs, possibly owing to a read error. The chain couples TRBV4-3 to TRBJ2-5; D is uncertain. Germline V CDR1 and CDR2: LGHNA, YSLEER. The CDR3 contains 12 residues. The DNA for the CDR3 is TGCGCCAGCAGCCACCGCCAAGGGACCCAGTACTTC. It translates to CASSHRQGTQYF.

This chain joins TRBV5-1 and TRBJ2-7, with TRBD1 identical over 10 bases. V shed 0 bases and J 5 bases; nucleotides not matched to a gene: 5. This CDR3 comprises 15 residues. CDR1 SGHRS and CDR2 YFSETQ come from the germline V gene. CDR3 coding DNA: TGCGCCAGCAGCTTGGTGGCGGACAGGGGGAACGAGCAGTACTTC. It translates to CASSLVADRGNEQYF.

This clonotype was recorded a few times. V is TRBV5-1 and J is TRBJ2-3; D remains ambiguous. The V end lost 4 bases, the J end lost 5 bases, and 5 bases lay between the germline ends. The CDR3 loop spans 11 amino acids. Germline loops: CDR1 SGHRS, CDR2 YFSETQ. The CDR3 sequence is CASSTQDTQYF. The DNA of the CDR3 is TGCGCCAGCAGCACACAAGATACGCAGTATTTT.

This clonotype has at least ten counts. The chain carries TRBV12-3 or TRBV12-4 and TRBJ2-5; possible D gene TRBD1, 5 bases. There are 13 residues in the CDR3. The V end was cut by 5 bases, the J end by 10 bases, with 17 bases between. The CDR3 here is CASSRQPRGVQYF. As DNA, the CDR3 is TGTGCCAGCAGTCGACAGCCAAGAGGTGTCCAGTACTTC.

A word on this clonotype: One junction end does not reproduce the germline sequence, and a read error may be involved. The V call is TRBV3-1, the J call TRBJ2-5, with D unclear. Germline loops: CDR1 LGHDT, CDR2 YNNKEL (reference sequence). This CDR3 has 15 residues. The CDR3 coding sequence is TGTGCCACCAGCCAAGATCTGACTCCCCAGGAGACCCAGTACTTC. Translation gives CATSQDLTPQETQYF.